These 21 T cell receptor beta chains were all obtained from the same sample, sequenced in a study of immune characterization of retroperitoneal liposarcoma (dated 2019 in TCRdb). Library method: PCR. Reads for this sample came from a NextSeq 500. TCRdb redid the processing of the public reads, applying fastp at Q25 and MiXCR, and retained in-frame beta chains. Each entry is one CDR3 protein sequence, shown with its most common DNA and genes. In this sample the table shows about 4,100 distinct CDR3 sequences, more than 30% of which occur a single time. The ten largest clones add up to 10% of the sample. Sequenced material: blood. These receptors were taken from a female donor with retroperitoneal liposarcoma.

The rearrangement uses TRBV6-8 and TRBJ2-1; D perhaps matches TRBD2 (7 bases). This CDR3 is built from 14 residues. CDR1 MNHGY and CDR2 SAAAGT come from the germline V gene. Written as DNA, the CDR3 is TGTGTAGCCGGCGCGGGGGAGAGGGGGAATGAGCAGTTCTTC. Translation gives CVAGAGERGNEQFF.

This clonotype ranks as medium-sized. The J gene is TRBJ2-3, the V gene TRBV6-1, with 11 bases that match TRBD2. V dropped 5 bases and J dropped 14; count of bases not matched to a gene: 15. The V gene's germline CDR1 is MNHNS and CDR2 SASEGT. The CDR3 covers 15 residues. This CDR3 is CASSSIAGGDFKAYF. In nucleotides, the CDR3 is TGTGCCAGCAGTTCCATAGCGGGAGGGGACTTTAAGGCGTATTTT.

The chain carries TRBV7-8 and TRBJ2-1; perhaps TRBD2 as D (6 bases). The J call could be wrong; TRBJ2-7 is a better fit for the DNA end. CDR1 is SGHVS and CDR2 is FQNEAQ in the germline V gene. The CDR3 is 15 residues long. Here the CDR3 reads CASSLKSPGGFEQYF. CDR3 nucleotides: TGTGCCAGCAGCTTAAAGTCCCCTGGGGGGTTCGAGCAGTACTTC.

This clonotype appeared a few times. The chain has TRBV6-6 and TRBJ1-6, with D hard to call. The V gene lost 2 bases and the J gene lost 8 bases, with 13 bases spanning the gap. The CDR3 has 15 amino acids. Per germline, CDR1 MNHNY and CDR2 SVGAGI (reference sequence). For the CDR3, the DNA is TGTGCCAGCAGTTACGGGAGGGCAGCGGATTCACCCCTCCACTTT. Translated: CASSYGRAADSPLHF.

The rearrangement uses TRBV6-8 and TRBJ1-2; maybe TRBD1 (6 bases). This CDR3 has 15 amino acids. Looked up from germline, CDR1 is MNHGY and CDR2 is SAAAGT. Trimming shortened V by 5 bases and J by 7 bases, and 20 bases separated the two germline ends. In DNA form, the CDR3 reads TGTGCCAGCAGTGGAGAAGAGGGCGGACAGAGTGGCTACACCTTC. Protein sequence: CASSGEEGGQSGYTF.

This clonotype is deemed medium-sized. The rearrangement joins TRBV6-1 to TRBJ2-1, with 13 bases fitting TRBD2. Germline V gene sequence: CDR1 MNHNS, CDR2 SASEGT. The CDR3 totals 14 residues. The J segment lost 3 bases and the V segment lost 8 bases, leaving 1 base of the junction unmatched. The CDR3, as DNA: TGTGCCAGCCGGACTAGCGGGAGCTACAATGAGCAGTTCTTC. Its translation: CASRTSGSYNEQFF.

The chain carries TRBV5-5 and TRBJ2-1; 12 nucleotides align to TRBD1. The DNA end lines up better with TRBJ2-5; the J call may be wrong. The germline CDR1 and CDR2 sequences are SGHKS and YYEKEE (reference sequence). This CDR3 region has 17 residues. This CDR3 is CASSPRGQGARQETQYF. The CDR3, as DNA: TGTGCCAGCAGCCCGCGGGGACAGGGGGCCCGGCAAGAGACCCAGTACTTC.

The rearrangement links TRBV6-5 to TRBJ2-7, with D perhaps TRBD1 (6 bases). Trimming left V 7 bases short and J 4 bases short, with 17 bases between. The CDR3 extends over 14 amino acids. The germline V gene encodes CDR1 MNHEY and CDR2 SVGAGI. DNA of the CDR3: TGTGCCAGCAAGGGACAAGAACGAGAATACGAGCAGTACTTC. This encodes CASKGQEREYEQYF.

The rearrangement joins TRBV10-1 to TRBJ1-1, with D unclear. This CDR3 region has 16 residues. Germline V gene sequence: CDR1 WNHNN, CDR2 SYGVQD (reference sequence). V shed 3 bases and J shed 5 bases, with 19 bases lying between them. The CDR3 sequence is CASSDSLIGGYTEAFF. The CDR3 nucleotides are TGCGCCAGCAGTGACTCCTTAATTGGAGGGTATACTGAAGCTTTCTTT.

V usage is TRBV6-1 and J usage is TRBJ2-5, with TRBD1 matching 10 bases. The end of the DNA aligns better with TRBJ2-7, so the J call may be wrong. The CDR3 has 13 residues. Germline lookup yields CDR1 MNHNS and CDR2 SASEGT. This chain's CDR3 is CASSEGDRGEQYF. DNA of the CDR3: TGTGCCAGCAGTGAAGGGGACAGGGGCGAGCAGTACTTC.

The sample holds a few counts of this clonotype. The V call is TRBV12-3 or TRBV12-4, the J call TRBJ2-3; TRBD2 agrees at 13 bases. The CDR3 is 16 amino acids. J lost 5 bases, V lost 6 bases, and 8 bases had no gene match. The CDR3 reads CASSPSGLAGIDTQYF. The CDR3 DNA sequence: TGTGCCAGCAGCCCCTCGGGACTAGCGGGGATAGATACGCAGTATTTT.

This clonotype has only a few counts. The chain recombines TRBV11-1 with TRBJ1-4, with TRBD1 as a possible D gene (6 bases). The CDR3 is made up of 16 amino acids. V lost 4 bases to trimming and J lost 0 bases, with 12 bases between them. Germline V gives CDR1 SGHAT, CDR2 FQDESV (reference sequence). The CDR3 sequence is CASSSRQDATNEKLFF. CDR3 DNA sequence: TGTGCCAGCAGCTCTCGACAGGATGCAACTAATGAAAAACTGTTTTTT.

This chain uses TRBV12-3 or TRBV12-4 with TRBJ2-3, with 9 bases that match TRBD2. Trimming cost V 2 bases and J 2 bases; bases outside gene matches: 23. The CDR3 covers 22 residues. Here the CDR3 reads CASSLNTGTSSHSLPITDTQYF. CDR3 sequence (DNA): TGTGCCAGCAGTTTAAACACCGGGACTAGCAGTCACAGTTTACCGATCACAGATACGCAGTATTTT.

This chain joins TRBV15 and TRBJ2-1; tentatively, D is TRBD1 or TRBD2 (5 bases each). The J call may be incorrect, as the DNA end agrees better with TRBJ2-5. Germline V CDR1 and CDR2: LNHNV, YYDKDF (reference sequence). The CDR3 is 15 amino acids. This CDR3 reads CATSARDAGKSTQYF. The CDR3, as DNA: TGTGCCACCAGCGCTCGGGACGCCGGCAAGTCGACCCAGTACTTC.

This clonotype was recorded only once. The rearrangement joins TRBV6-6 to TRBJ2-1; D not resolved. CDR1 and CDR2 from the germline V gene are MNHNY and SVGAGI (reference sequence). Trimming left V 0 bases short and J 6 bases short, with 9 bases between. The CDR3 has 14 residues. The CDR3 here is CASSYSGEGNEQFF. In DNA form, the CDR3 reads TGTGCCAGCAGTTACTCTGGGGAAGGCAATGAGCAGTTCTTC.

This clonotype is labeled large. CDR3 DNA sequence: TGTGCCAGCAGTTTGGGCAGAGCCTACAATGAGCAGTTCTTC. Protein: CASSLGRAYNEQFF. The gene calls are TRBV6-1 and TRBJ2-1; D unresolved. Trimming took off 5 bases at V and 2 bases at J, with 10 bases between the two ends. This CDR3 spans 14 amino acids. Germline-derived CDR1 and CDR2 are MNHNS and SASEGT.

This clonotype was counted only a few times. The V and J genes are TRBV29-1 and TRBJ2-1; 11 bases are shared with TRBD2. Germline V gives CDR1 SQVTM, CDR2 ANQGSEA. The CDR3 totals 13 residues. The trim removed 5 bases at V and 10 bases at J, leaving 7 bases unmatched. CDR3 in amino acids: CSVSLAGAGEQFF. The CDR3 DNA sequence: TGCAGCGTTTCACTAGCGGGAGCGGGGGAGCAGTTCTTC.

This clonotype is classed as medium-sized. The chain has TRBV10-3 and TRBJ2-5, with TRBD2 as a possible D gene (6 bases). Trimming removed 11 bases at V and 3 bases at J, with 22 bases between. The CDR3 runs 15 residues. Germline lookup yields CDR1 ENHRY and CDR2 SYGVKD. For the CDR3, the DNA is TGTGCCCCCAATCCGGGAGATTTGCTTAAAGAGACCCAGTACTTC. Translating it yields CAPNPGDLLKETQYF.

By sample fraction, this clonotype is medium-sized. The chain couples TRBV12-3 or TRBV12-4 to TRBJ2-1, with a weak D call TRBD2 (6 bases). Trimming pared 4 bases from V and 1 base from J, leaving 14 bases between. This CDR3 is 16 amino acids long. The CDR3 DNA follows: TGTGCCAGCAGTTCCAGAAGTGCGGGGTCCTACAATGAGCAGTTCTTC. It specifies CASSSRSAGSYNEQFF.

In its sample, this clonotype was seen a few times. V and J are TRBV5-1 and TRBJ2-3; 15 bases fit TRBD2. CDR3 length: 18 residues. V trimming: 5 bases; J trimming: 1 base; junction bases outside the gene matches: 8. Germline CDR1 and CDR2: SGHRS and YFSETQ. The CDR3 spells CASRSGLAGGPGTDTQYF. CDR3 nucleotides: TGCGCCAGCAGATCAGGACTAGCGGGAGGGCCGGGCACAGATACGCAGTATTTT. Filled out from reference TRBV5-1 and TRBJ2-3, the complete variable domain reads KAGVTQTPRYLIKTRGQQVTLSCSPISGHRSVSWYQQTPGQGLQFLFEYFSETQRNKGNFPGRFSGRQFSNSRSEMNVSTLELGDSALYLCASRSGLAGGPGTDTQYFGPGTRLTVL.

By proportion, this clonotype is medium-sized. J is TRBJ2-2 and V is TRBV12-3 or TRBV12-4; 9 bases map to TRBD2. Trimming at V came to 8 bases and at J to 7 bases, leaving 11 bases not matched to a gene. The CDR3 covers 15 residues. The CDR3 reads CASYAGGGPNGELFF. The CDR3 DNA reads TGTGCCAGCTATGCGGGGGGGGGGCCGAACGGGGAGCTGTTTTTT.